A single sample gave rise to the 10 T cell receptor beta chains below, sequenced in a study of blood T cells in healthy people across ages. Combining a sample-barcoded 5' primer with a J-beta primer mix, a second PCR ran for about 6 to 11 cycles. TCRdb re-called the 5' RACE reads through MiXCR, storing one row per CDR3 protein. The data show over 1,500,000 distinct CDR3 sequences, with about two fifths seen just once and 23% held by the top ten. The specimen sequenced was blood. The receptors shown here come from a human donor in good health.

This clonotype was observed a handful of times. This sequence joins TRBV29-1 and TRBJ1-1, with a tentative D call TRBD1 (5 bases). This CDR3 contains 13 residues. Between the trimmed V and J ends, which lost 2 bases and 3 bases, there was a span of 10 bases. The germline V gene has CDR1 SQVTM and CDR2 ANQGSEA. CDR3 nucleotides: TGCAGCGTTGAACGACAGTTTGACACTGAAGCTTTCTTT. It codes for CSVERQFDTEAFF.

The chain uses TRBV6-2 or TRBV6-3 and TRBJ1-2; TRBD1 matches 7 bases. The CDR3 spans 16 residues. The V segment lost 0 bases and the J segment 3 bases; nucleotides outside the gene matches: 7. CDR1 and CDR2 from the germline V gene are MNHEY and SVGEGT. The CDR3 bases are TGTGCCAGCAGTTACTCGTGGAAGGGGGCTTACTATGGCTACACCTTC. This gives the protein CASSYSWKGAYYGYTF.

This clonotype was counted a few times. The V gene is TRBV10-3, the J gene TRBJ2-5, with no clear D. The length of the CDR3 is 17 residues. V was trimmed by 3 bases and J by 1 base, leaving 18 bases between them. Germline CDR1 and CDR2: ENHRY and SYGVKD. CDR3 nucleotides: TGTGCCATCAGTGAAGGTTGGCAGGTTGGTCCCCAAGAGACCCAGTACTTC. Its translation: CAISEGWQVGPQETQYF.

This clonotype has only a few counts. The rearrangement joins TRBV4-3 to TRBJ1-2; 8 positions match TRBD1. Germline assignment: CDR1 LGHNA and CDR2 YSLEER. With V trimmed by 4 bases and J by 6 bases, 16 bases remained unmatched. The CDR3 spans 17 residues. CDR3 DNA sequence: TGCGCCAGCAGCCCACCCGGTCCTCAACAGGGGGGCCATGGCTACACCTTC. Amino acid sequence: CASSPPGPQQGGHGYTF.

This clonotype turned up a few times. The CDR3 loop reads CASSSGLSGRQFF. The CDR3 coding sequence is TGTGCCAGCAGTTCGGGACTTTCGGGTAGGCAGTTCTTC. The chain is built from TRBV12-3 or TRBV12-4 and TRBJ2-1, with a weak D call TRBD2 (6 bases). V was shortened by 4 bases and J by 12 bases, with 16 bases between the two germline ends. CDR3 size: 13 residues.

This chain connects TRBV20-1 to TRBJ1-2; no clear D gene. V shed 3 bases and J shed 4 bases, with 9 bases lying between them. Germline V gene sequence: CDR1 DFQATT, CDR2 SNEGSKA (reference sequence). The CDR3 spans 12 residues. The CDR3 loop reads CSARIGSYGYTF. DNA for the CDR3: TGCAGTGCTAGGATAGGCAGCTATGGCTACACCTTC.

This chain joins TRBV6-2 or TRBV6-3 and TRBJ2-7, with a tentative D call TRBD2 (5 bases). The ends were cut back, 7 bases at V and 4 bases at J, with 20 bases in the middle. The CDR3 is made up of 15 amino acids. The germline V gene encodes CDR1 MNHEY and CDR2 SVGEGT. The DNA for the CDR3 is TGTGCCAGCAACACCGCGGGCTTAGGAGGATACGAGCAGTACTTC. It translates to CASNTAGLGGYEQYF.

The CDR3 DNA reads as TGCGCCAGCAGCTCTGAATCAGGGTGGAGTGAGCAGTTCTTC. As protein: CASSSESGWSEQFF. The chain links TRBV5-1 to TRBJ2-1; tentatively, D is TRBD1 (5 bases). The CDR3 has 14 residues. V shed 3 bases and J shed 9 bases, with 16 bases lying between them. The germline gives CDR1 SGHRS, CDR2 YFSETQ.

The chain is built from TRBV18 and TRBJ2-7; TRBD1 is a possible D gene (5 bases). The CDR3 length is 16 residues. Germline V CDR1 and CDR2: KGHSH, LQKENI. V lost 4 bases, J lost 2 bases, and 18 bases lay in between. CDR3 loop: CASSHSDSDRTYEQYF. CDR3 coding DNA: TGTGCCAGCTCACATTCCGACTCAGACAGAACCTACGAGCAGTACTTC.

The chain employs TRBV28 and TRBJ2-4, with D possibly matching TRBD2 (5 bases). CDR1 MDHEN and CDR2 SYDVKM come from the germline V gene. The CDR3 contains 14 residues. V lost 7 bases, J lost 0 bases, and 10 bases lay in between. The CDR3 DNA reads as TGTGCCAGCAACCGGGGAGAAGCCAAAAACATTCAGTACTTC. Its translation is CASNRGEAKNIQYF.